These 21 T cell receptor beta chains were all obtained from the same sample, sequenced in a study of blood T cell repertoires in COVID-19. Method: immunoSEQ multiplex PCR; TCRdb's copy keeps in-frame clones and lacks some. The sample shows about 190,000 clones, approximately 79% of them seen only once. Sequencing was carried out using peripheral blood. The receptors derive from a man between 45 and 60 years old who had recovered from COVID-19.

V is TRBV18 and J is TRBJ2-7; 9 bases line up with TRBD2. CDR3 length: 18 amino acids. Unmatched junction bases numbered 17, after V lost 6 bases and J lost 2 bases. The germline V gene has CDR1 KGHSH and CDR2 LQKENI. The CDR3 here is CASSPIAGAGVRTYEQYF. The DNA for the CDR3 is TGTGCCAGCTCCCCCATAGCGGGAGCTGGGGTAAGAACCTACGAGCAGTACTTC.

This clone was detected only once. The chain uses TRBV24-1 and TRBJ2-5, with TRBD2 identical over 10 bases. The V gene end was trimmed by 4 bases and the J gene end by 2 bases; junction bases not matched to a gene: 6. CDR1 and CDR2 from the germline V gene are KGHDR and SFDVKD. The CDR3 runs 16 residues. The CDR3 nucleotides are TGTGCCACCAGTGAGATGACTAGCGGGTATCAAGAGACCCAGTACTTC. Translated: CATSEMTSGYQETQYF.

The V call is TRBV27, the J call TRBJ2-1, with 8 nucleotides matching TRBD2. In germline, CDR1 is MNHEY, CDR2 SMNVEV (reference sequence). The ends lost 2 bases at V and 2 bases at J; junction bases unmatched: 8. The CDR3 totals 17 residues. CDR3 residues: CASSLIRLAPTYNEQFF. The CDR3 region has the DNA TGTGCCAGCAGTTTAATCAGACTAGCGCCGACCTACAATGAGCAGTTCTTC.

The chain employs TRBV18 and TRBJ1-6; 9 positions agree with TRBD1. CDR3 size: 14 residues. V gave up 6 bases and J gave up 8 bases; unmatched junction bases: 5. Germline assignment: CDR1 KGHSH and CDR2 LQKENI. Written as DNA, the CDR3 is TGTGCCAGCTCGCCCCGGGACAGGGATTCACCCCTCCACTTT. Its protein product is CASSPRDRDSPLHF.

The chain has TRBV19 and TRBJ1-2; TRBD1 might be the D (6 bases). This CDR3 comprises 12 residues. V was cut by 3 bases and J by 8 bases, with 10 bases left in between. Germline CDR1 and CDR2: LNHDA and SQIVND (reference sequence). The CDR3 bases are TGTGCCAGTAGTATGGCGGGGGGCGGCTACACCTTC. Its translation is CASSMAGGGYTF.

The table lists this clone with a count of one. This chain connects TRBV21-1 to TRBJ2-5; TRBD1 reflects the table's D call only, with no check against the DNA. TRBV21-1 is described as a pseudogene. The CDR3 contains 16 residues. CDR3 sequence (DNA): TGTGCCAGCACCAAAGGGGCACGGTTGCAACAAGAGACCCAGTACTTC. This translates into CASTKGARLQQETQYF.

The chain has TRBV5-1 and TRBJ1-6; the D gene is possibly TRBD1 (6 bases). The V and J ends lost 4 bases and 0 bases respectively, with 20 bases between them. The CDR3 runs 19 residues. Germline CDR1 reads SGHRS; CDR2 reads YFSETQ. CDR3 sequence (DNA): TGCGCCAGCAGCGCCCAGTGGACAGCGCAGAGCTCCTATAATTCACCCCTCCACTTT. It yields the protein CASSAQWTAQSSYNSPLHF.

This chain links TRBV28 with TRBJ2-5; D perhaps matches TRBD1 (6 bases). This CDR3 region has 15 residues. Germline V CDR1 and CDR2: MDHEN, SYDVKM. Trimming took 5 bases from V and 1 from J, leaving 14 bases between them. The CDR3 DNA reads TGTGCCAGCAGTCTAGGGACAAATACCCAAGAGACCCAGTACTTC. It codes for CASSLGTNTQETQYF.

The chain uses TRBV3-1 (or the pseudogene TRBV3-2) and TRBJ2-4, with a tentative D call TRBD2 (6 bases). V was shortened by 1 base and J by 0 bases, with 10 bases between the two germline ends. Germline CDR1 LGHDT, CDR2 YNNKEL (reference sequence). The CDR3 is made up of 16 amino acids. CDR3 protein: CASSQGLVGAKNIQYF. The CDR3 region has the DNA TGTGCCAGCAGCCAAGGACTAGTGGGAGCCAAAAACATTCAGTACTTC.

This clone has a handful of counts. CDR3 loop: CASSLGQPNSPLHF. The CDR3 DNA reads as TGTGCCAGCAGCCTTGGACAGCCAAATTCACCCCTCCACTTT. The J gene is TRBJ1-6, the V gene TRBV7-3; TRBD1 might be the D (6 bases). Germline-derived CDR1 and CDR2 are SGHTA and FQGTGA. The CDR3 covers 14 residues. Trimming pared 5 bases from V and 7 bases from J, leaving 12 bases between.

This clone was seen a few times. This chain links TRBV14 with TRBJ1-2, with 8 bases that match TRBD1. The CDR3 consists of 14 residues. Germline-derived CDR1 and CDR2 are SGHDN and FVKESK. With 3 bases clipped from V and 6 bases from J, the junction kept 6 bases outside the gene matches. The CDR3 nucleotides read TGTGCCAGCAGCCAGCTAGGACAGGGCCATGGCTACACCTTC. The encoded protein is CASSQLGQGHGYTF.

The chain combines TRBV7-8 with TRBJ1-1, with TRBD1 matching over 9 bases. CDR1 is SGHVS, CDR2 FQNEAQ, per germline. CDR3 size: 16 residues. J was trimmed by 5 bases and V by 2 bases; bases with no gene match: 9. CDR3 loop: CASSLRPTGTGTEAFF. Here the CDR3 DNA reads TGTGCCAGCAGCTTACGCCCGACCGGGACAGGGACTGAAGCTTTCTTT. The complete variable domain, with remaining parts taken from reference TRBV7-8 and TRBJ1-1, reads GAGVSQSPRYKVAKRGQDVALRCDPISGHVSLFWYQQALGQGPEFLTYFQNEAQLDKSGLPSDRFFAERPEGSVSTLKIQRTQQEDSAVYLCASSLRPTGTGTEAFFGQGTRLTVV.

The chain links TRBV27 to TRBJ2-7, with 9 bases lining up with TRBD2. Germline values: CDR1 MNHEY, CDR2 SMNVEV (reference sequence). V lost 6 bases to trimming and J lost 4 bases; unmatched junction nucleotides: 10. The length of the CDR3 is 15 residues. The CDR3 DNA is TGTGCCAGCAGATCTTTAGCGGGAGTCGTGTACGAGCAGTACTTC. Amino acid sequence: CASRSLAGVVYEQYF.

The chain joins TRBV5-1 to TRBJ1-1; TRBD1 aligns across 8 bases. Germline lookup yields CDR1 SGHRS and CDR2 YFSETQ. CDR3 length equals 15 residues. Germline trimming cut 4 bases from V and 4 bases from J; bases unmatched to any gene: 9. CDR3 sequence: CASSLLQGEGTEAFF. CDR3 coding DNA: TGCGCCAGCAGCCTTTTACAGGGGGAGGGCACTGAAGCTTTCTTT. Looking up the rest from reference TRBV5-1 and TRBJ1-1 gives the full variable domain: KAGVTQTPRYLIKTRGQQVTLSCSPISGHRSVSWYQQTPGQGLQFLFEYFSETQRNKGNFPGRFSGRQFSNSRSEMNVSTLELGDSALYLCASSLLQGEGTEAFFGQGTRLTVV.

This clone was observed once. CDR3 region: CASSLIAGGPYEQYF. CDR3 nucleotides: TGTGCCAGCAGCCTGATAGCGGGAGGGCCGTACGAGCAGTACTTC. This chain uses TRBV11-2 with TRBJ2-7; TRBD2 aligns across 11 bases. Germline V gives CDR1 SGHAT, CDR2 FQNNGV. Trimming took 5 bases from V and 4 from J; bases not matched to a gene: 7. This CDR3 has 15 residues.

The sample holds a few counts of this clone. This sequence joins TRBV5-8 and TRBJ1-5, with 10 bases fitting TRBD1. The V segment lost 4 bases and the J segment 3 bases; nucleotides outside the gene matches: 7. The CDR3 has 16 residues. Germline V CDR1 and CDR2: SGHTS, YDEGEE. CDR3 amino acids: CASSPGQGGFNQPQHF. The CDR3 DNA reads TGTGCCAGCAGCCCAGGACAGGGGGGATTCAATCAGCCCCAGCATTTT.

V is TRBV28 and J is TRBJ2-7; D may be TRBD1 (5 bases). The V end lost 4 bases, the J end lost 2 bases, and 15 bases lay between the germline ends. This CDR3 is built from 15 residues. Germline values: CDR1 MDHEN, CDR2 SYDVKM. The CDR3 coding sequence is TGTGCCAGCAGTTCGGTATCGACAGCTGCCTACGAGCAGTACTTC. Translated, it gives CASSSVSTAAYEQYF.

V and J are TRBV4-2 and TRBJ2-5; maybe TRBD2 (5 bases). The CDR3 loop spans 13 amino acids. Germline CDR1 reads LGHNA; CDR2 reads YNFKEQ. Trimming shortened V by 4 bases and J by 2 bases, and 8 bases separated the two germline ends. The CDR3 reads CASSPRGQETQYF. The CDR3 DNA is TGTGCCAGCAGCCCTAGAGGGCAAGAGACCCAGTACTTC.

This chain uses TRBV19 with TRBJ1-1; possibly TRBD1 for D (6 bases). The V gene lost 6 bases and the J gene lost 4 bases, with 15 bases spanning the gap. CDR3 size: 14 residues. The V gene's germline CDR1 is LNHDA and CDR2 SQIVND (reference sequence). CDR3 loop: CASSPLQGVTEAFF. As DNA, the CDR3 is TGTGCCAGTAGCCCCCTACAGGGCGTCACTGAAGCTTTCTTT.

This chain connects TRBV19 to TRBJ1-6, with D possibly matching TRBD1 (6 bases). The CDR3 extends over 13 amino acids. V was trimmed by 5 bases and J by 6 bases, leaving 8 bases between them. From germline, CDR1 is LNHDA and CDR2 SQIVND (reference sequence). In nucleotides, the CDR3 is TGTGCCAGTAGTGGCAGGGGTAATTCACCCCTCCACTTT. It encodes CASSGRGNSPLHF.

V and J are TRBV7-9 and TRBJ2-5; TRBD2 is a possible D gene (5 bases). V was cut by 2 bases and J by 4 bases, with 8 bases left in between. The CDR3 contains 13 residues. In germline, CDR1 is SEHNR, CDR2 FQNEAQ (reference sequence). CDR3 region: CASSLTSTETQYF. CDR3 sequence (DNA): TGTGCCAGCAGCTTAACTAGTACAGAGACCCAGTACTTC.